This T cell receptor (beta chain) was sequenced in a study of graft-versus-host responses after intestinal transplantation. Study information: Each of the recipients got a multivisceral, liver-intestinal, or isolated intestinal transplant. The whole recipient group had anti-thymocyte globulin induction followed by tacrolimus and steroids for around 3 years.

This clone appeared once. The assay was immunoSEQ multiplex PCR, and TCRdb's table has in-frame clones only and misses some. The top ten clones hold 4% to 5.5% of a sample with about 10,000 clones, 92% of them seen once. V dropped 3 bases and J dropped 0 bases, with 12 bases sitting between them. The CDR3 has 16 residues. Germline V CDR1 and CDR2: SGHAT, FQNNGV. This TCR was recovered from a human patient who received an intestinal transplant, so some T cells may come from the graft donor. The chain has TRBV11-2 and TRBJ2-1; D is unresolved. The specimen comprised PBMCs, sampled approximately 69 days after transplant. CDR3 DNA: TGTGCCAGCAGCTTTCTCGGGTCTCTCTCCTACAATGAGCAGTTCTTC. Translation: CASSFLGSLSYNEQFF.